This T cell receptor (beta chain) was sequenced during a study of cytomegalovirus exposure and HLA in healthy donors. Broader study findings: Some public TCRs appeared in many individuals, while most sequences were rare. Looking again later, the authors saw that most CMV-associated TCR beta chains seemed HLA-restricted.

Primers included in the PCR were 60 Vbeta and 13 Jbeta primers. Assay: immunoSEQ multiplex PCR; the TCRdb copy retains only in-frame clones and omits some. Of roughly 98,000 clones detected, about 81% appear once; the ten largest clones hold 1.4%. The CDR3 is made up of 15 amino acids. Germline CDR1 is KGHSH and CDR2 is LQKENI. V lost 3 bases to trimming and J lost 6 bases; unmatched junction nucleotides: 5. Worth noting for this clone: Its antigen is still unknown.

Input material: PBMCs. This chain connects TRBV18 to TRBJ1-5, with TRBD1 identical over 10 bases. This TCR came from a middle-aged man in good health and CMV-seronegative. The CDR3 loop is CASSPVTGGIQPQHF. The DNA for the CDR3 is TGTGCCAGCTCACCCGTGACAGGGGGCATTCAGCCCCAGCATTTT.